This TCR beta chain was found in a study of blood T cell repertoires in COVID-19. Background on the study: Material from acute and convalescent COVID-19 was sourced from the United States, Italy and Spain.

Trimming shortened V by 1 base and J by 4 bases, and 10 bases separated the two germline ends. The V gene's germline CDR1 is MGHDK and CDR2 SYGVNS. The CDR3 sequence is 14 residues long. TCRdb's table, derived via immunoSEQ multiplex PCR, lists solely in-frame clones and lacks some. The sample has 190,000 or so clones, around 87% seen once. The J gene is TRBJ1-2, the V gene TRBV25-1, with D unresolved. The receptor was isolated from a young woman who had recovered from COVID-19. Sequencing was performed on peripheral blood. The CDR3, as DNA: TGTGCCAGCAGTGAATCTTCCATACTCTATGGCTACACCTTC. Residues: CASSESSILYGYTF.